This T cell receptor (beta chain) was found in a study of blood T cell repertoires in COVID-19. At the level of the study: From T cells, B-cell-depleted T cells, or PBMCs came the material, which was cDNA or gDNA.

Clinical history reported by participants formed the basis on which cohorts were assigned. Authors' processing steps: Reference gene primer amplification gave nucleated cell count estimates. Sequenced by immunoSEQ multiplex PCR; TCRdb stores in-frame clones only, minus some. Clone size and V and J calls were adopted from that table, with D and trimming inferred from the DNA. The data show around 300,000 clones, with approximately 91% seen just once and approximately 1.5% held by the top ten. Between the trimmed V and J ends, which lost 6 bases and 8 bases, there was a span of 19 bases. Germline V gene sequence: CDR1 LNHDA, CDR2 SQIVND (reference sequence). This CDR3 has 15 amino acids.

The chain is built from TRBV19 and TRBJ1-4, with D possibly TRBD1 on 5 matching bases. Source material: PBMCs or T cells enriched from blood (not recorded which). The sequence derives from a woman in her forties who had recovered from COVID-19. The CDR3 bases are TGTGCCAGTAGCGATGGCGGAGGGGCGCGAGAAAAACTGTTTTTT. This encodes CASSDGGGAREKLFF.